The entry that follows covers one T cell receptor beta chain sequence. The antigen is unknown. Here immunoSEQ multiplex PCR was the method, and the copy in TCRdb shows in-frame clones only, minus some. The sample yields tens of thousands of clones, approximately 90% seen once. This specimen comes from a study of T cell responses to AZD1222 COVID-19 vaccine. Study-level points and caveats: Donors were largely white British and mainly female; clonal diversity was possibly underestimated. AZD1222 recipients seropositive at baseline numbered only 5 or 6. Vaccine-associated CD4 TCRs spanned spike, dominant at 160-218 and 743-854. The repertoires were collected only after the peak T cell response.

Source: peripheral blood, taken on day 0 of MenACWY control vaccination. This sequence was found in an adult in good health.

CDR3 nucleotides: TGTGCCAGCAGCGTAGGGGACAGGGCTTCACCCCTCCACTTT. Translating it yields CASSVGDRASPLHF. The chain links TRBV9 to TRBJ1-6; 9 nucleotides agree with TRBD1. Germline values: CDR1 SGDLS, CDR2 YYNGEE. CDR3 length: 14 amino acids. The V and J ends lost 0 bases and 9 bases, in that order; junction bases with no gene match: 1.